These T cell receptor beta chains were read from a single sample in a study of shared clonotypes between healthy human individuals. The repertoire was sequenced with immunoSEQ multiplex PCR; TCRdb's copy has only in-frame clones and lacks some. In the table there are about 2 million clones, approximately 95% of which are singletons. The sequencing input was naive CD8+ T cells sorted from blood. These receptors were taken from a man between 18 and 29 years old in good health. The CDR3 runs from the conserved cysteine through the conserved F or W. Each record gives: CDR3 length, V gene, clone size, D gene, J gene, CDR3 protein, CDR3 DNA. The D gene is left open where the match is weak. Only some rows state a clone size, as once, few, many or a class for expanded clones.

>15|TRBV28|.|.|TRBJ1-1
CASSSSGPTNTEAFF
TGTGCCAGCAGTTCGTCGGGACCGACGAACACTGAAGCTTTCTTT
>14|TRBV25-1|.|TRBD2|TRBJ2-7
CATDTGGGDYEQYF
TGTGCCACCGACACAGGTGGGGGGGACTACGAGCAGTACTTC
>15|TRBV9|.|TRBD2|TRBJ2-5
CASSVSGGAAETQYF
TGTGCCAGCAGCGTTAGCGGGGGGGCCGCAGAGACCCAGTACTTC
>14|TRBV9|.|.|TRBJ1-6
CASSLYPGNSPLHF
TGTGCCAGCAGCTTATACCCGGGGAATTCACCCCTCCACTTT
>13|TRBV19|.|TRBD1|TRBJ2-1
CASSYDRVGEQFF
TGTGCCAGTAGTTATGACAGGGTTGGTGAGCAGTTCTTC
>13|TRBV27|.|.|TRBJ1-1
CASNQADDTEAFF
TGTGCCAGCAATCAGGCGGACGACACTGAAGCTTTCTTT
>14|TRBV15|.|.|TRBJ2-7
CATSEEHQSYEQYF
TGTGCCACCAGCGAGGAGCACCAATCCTACGAGCAGTACTTC
>13|TRBV18|.|.|TRBJ2-7
CASSPGFPYEQYF
TGTGCCAGCTCTCCAGGGTTCCCCTACGAGCAGTACTTC
>13|TRBV7-9|.|.|TRBJ2-3
CASSSPGTDTQYF
TGTGCCAGCAGCTCGCCGGGTACAGATACGCAGTATTTT
>16|TRBV4-1|.|.|TRBJ2-7
CASSHRLGGASYEQYF
TGCGCCAGCAGCCACCGCCTCGGCGGGGCCTCCTACGAGCAGTACTTC
>15|TRBV13|once|.|TRBJ2-7
CASSLGGESSYEQYF
TGTGCCAGCAGCTTAGGAGGGGAGAGCTCCTACGAGCAGTACTTC
>15|TRBV23-1|.|TRBD1|TRBJ2-5
CASSRGTGGAETQYF
TGCGCCAGCAGTCGAGGGACAGGGGGCGCAGAGACCCAGTACTTC
>14|TRBV10-2|.|.|TRBJ2-5
CASSESEGQETQYF
TGCGCCAGCAGTGAGTCGGAGGGGCAAGAGACCCAGTACTTC
>16|TRBV5-6|.|TRBD1|TRBJ2-7
CASSFSGGVDLYEQYF
TGTGCCAGCAGCTTTTCAGGGGGCGTTGATCTCTACGAGCAGTACTTC
>16|TRBV28|once|TRBD2|TRBJ2-5
CASSLSRGGNRETQYF
TGTGCCAGCAGTTTATCCCGGGGGGGCAACAGAGAGACCCAGTACTTC
>16|TRBV6-1|.|TRBD1|TRBJ2-7
CASSEKAPGTAYEQYF
TGTGCCAGCAGTGAAAAGGCCCCCGGGACAGCCTACGAGCAGTACTTC
>15|TRBV9|.|.|TRBJ2-1
CASSGSGTYYNEQFF
TGTGCCAGCAGCGGTTCCGGGACTTACTACAATGAGCAGTTCTTC
>15|TRBV10-3|.|.|TRBJ2-1
CATLQDGSSYNEQFF
TGTGCCACCCTACAGGACGGGAGCTCCTACAATGAGCAGTTCTTC
>13|TRBV7-2|.|.|TRBJ1-1
CASSLGVSTEAFF
TGTGCCAGCAGCTTAGGGGTTTCCACTGAAGCTTTCTTT
>16|TRBV9|.|.|TRBJ1-6
CASSGDSLSYLSPLHF
TGTGCCAGCAGCGGAGACTCCCTCTCATACCTCTCACCCCTCCACTTT
>8|TRBV27|.|TRBD2|TRBJ2-7
CAGGTSRF
TGTGCCGGGGGGACTAGCAGGTTC
>14|TRBV7-9|.|TRBD1|TRBJ1-2
CASSHSTGDYGYTF
TGTGCCAGCAGCCACTCAACAGGGGACTATGGCTACACCTTC
>16|TRBV6-1|.|.|TRBJ1-3
CASSDPWGSVGDTIYF
TGTGCCAGCAGTGACCCCTGGGGGTCCGTCGGGGACACCATATATTTT
>16|TRBV6-1|.|TRBD1|TRBJ2-7
CASSEAVDRGLREQYF
TGTGCCAGCAGTGAAGCCGTTGACAGGGGTCTGAGGGAGCAGTACTTC
>15|TRBV5-4|.|TRBD1|TRBJ2-7
CASSLGQGSSYEQYF
TGTGCCAGCAGCCTAGGACAGGGCAGCTCCTACGAGCAGTACTTC
>16|TRBV6-1|.|TRBD2|TRBJ2-2
CASSETGRGLDGELFF
TGTGCCAGCAGTGAGACTGGGCGGGGGTTGGACGGGGAGCTGTTTTTT
>16|TRBV30|.|TRBD1|TRBJ1-2
CAWSPAQQGYGYGYTF
TGTGCCTGGAGTCCTGCTCAACAGGGGTACGGCTATGGCTACACCTTC
>17|TRBV2|.|.|TRBJ2-4
CASSEAWRGKSKNIQYF
TGTGCCAGCAGTGAAGCGTGGAGGGGGAAATCCAAAAACATTCAGTACTTC
>13|TRBV15|.|.|TRBJ2-5
CATSRDKSETQYF
TGTGCCACCAGCAGAGATAAGTCGGAGACCCAGTACTTC
>15|TRBV5-6|few|.|TRBJ2-7
CASILGGGASYEQYF
TGTGCCAGCATACTGGGAGGGGGGGCTTCCTACGAGCAGTACTTC
>13|TRBV7-9|.|.|TRBJ2-1
CASSLLGNNEQFF
TGTGCCAGCAGCTTATTAGGGAACAATGAGCAGTTCTTC
>12|TRBV27|.|.|TRBJ1-4
CASKTSGEKLFF
TGTGCCAGCAAAACCTCGGGTGAAAAACTGTTTTTT